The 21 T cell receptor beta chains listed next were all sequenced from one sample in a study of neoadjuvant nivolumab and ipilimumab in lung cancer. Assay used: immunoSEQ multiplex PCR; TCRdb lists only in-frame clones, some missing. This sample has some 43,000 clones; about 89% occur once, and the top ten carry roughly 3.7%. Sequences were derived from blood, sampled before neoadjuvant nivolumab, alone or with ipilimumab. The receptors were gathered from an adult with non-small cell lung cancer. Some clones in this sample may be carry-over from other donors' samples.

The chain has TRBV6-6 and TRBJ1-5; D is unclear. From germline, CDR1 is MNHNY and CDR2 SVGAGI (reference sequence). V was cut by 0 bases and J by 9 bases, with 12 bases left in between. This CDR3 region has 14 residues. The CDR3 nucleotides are TGTGCCAGCAGTTACTCGGGAGGTGTTGGGCCCCAGCATTTT. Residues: CASSYSGGVGPQHF.

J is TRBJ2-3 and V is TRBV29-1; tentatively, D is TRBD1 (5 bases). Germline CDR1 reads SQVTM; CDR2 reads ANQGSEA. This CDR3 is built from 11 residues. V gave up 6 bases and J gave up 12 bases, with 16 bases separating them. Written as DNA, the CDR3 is TGCAGCGTCCCGACAGCAGCAAGACAGTATTTT. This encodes CSVPTAARQYF.

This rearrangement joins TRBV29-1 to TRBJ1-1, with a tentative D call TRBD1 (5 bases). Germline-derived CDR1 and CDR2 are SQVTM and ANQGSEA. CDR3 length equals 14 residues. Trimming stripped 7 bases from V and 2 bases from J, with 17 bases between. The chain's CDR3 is CSAGGGRSNTEAFF. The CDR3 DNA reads TGCAGCGCGGGGGGGGGTAGGTCTAACACTGAAGCTTTCTTT.

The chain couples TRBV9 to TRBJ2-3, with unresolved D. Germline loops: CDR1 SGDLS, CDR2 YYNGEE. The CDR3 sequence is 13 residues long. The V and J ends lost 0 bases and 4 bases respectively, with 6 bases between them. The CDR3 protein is CASSVAWSDTQYF. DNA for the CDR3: TGTGCCAGCAGCGTAGCTTGGTCAGATACGCAGTATTTT.

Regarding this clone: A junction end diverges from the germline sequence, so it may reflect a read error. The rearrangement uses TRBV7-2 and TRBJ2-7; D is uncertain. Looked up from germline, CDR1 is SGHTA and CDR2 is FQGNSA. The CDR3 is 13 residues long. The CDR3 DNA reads TGTGCCAGCAGCTTAGCGTCGGGCGACCTGACCTCTTTC. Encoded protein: CASSLASGDLTSF.

CDR3 sequence (DNA): TGTGCCAGCTCACCCGGTGGCGGGGTCGATGAGCAGTTCTTC. This encodes CASSPGGGVDEQFF. V usage is TRBV18 and J usage is TRBJ2-1; maybe TRBD2 (6 bases). This CDR3 is 14 amino acids long. The germline gives CDR1 KGHSH, CDR2 LQKENI. Trimming cost V 3 bases and J 8 bases, with 14 bases left between them.

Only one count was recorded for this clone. The chain's CDR3 is CASSLVVGSTDTQYF. In nucleotides, the CDR3 is TGTGCCAGCAGCTTAGTAGTGGGGTCCACAGATACGCAGTATTTT. The rearrangement joins TRBV7-2 to TRBJ2-3, with D unresolved. The CDR3 is 15 residues long. Germline-derived CDR1 and CDR2 are SGHTA and FQGNSA. The V end lost 1 base, the J end lost 2 bases, and 10 bases lay between the germline ends. Variable domain in full (rest from reference TRBV7-2 and TRBJ2-3): GAGVSQSPSNKVTEKGKDVELRCDPISGHTALYWYRQSLGQGLEFLIYFQGNSAPDKSGLPSDRFSAERTGGSVSTLTIQRTQQEDSAVYLCASSLVVGSTDTQYFGPGTRLTVL.

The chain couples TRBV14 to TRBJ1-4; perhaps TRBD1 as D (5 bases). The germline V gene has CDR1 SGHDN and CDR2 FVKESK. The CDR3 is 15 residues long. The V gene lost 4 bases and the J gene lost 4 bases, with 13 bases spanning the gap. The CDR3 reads CASSLGRGGNEKLFF. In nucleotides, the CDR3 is TGTGCCAGCAGCCTCGGTCGGGGCGGTAATGAAAAACTGTTTTTT.

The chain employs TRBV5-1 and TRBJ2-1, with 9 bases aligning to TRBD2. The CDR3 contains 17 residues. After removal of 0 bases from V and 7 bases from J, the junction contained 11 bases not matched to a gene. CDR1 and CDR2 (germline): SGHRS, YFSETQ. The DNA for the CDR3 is TGCGCCAGCAGCTTGGCCCCGACTAGCGGAGTCCAGAATGAGCAGTTCTTC. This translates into CASSLAPTSGVQNEQFF.

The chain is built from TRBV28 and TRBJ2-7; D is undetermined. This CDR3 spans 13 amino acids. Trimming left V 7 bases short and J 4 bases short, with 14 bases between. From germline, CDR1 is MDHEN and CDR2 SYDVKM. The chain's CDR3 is CASNSQTWYEQYF. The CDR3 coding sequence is TGTGCCAGCAATTCCCAGACATGGTACGAGCAGTACTTC.

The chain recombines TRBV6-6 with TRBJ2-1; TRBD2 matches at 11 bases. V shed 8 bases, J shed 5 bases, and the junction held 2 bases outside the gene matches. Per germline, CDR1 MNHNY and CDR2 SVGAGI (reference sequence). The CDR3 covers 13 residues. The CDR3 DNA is TGTGCCAGCCGACTAGCGGGAAACAATGAGCAGTTCTTC. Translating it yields CASRLAGNNEQFF.

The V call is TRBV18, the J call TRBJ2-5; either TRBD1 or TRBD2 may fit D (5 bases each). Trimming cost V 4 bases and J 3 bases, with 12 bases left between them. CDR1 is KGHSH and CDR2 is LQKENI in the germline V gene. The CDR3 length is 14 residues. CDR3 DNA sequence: TGTGCCAGCTCACGAGCGATGGGGGAAGAGACCCAGTACTTC. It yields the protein CASSRAMGEETQYF.

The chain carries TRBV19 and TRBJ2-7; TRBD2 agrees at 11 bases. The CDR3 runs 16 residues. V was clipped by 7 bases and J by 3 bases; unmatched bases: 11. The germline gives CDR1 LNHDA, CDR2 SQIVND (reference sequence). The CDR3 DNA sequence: TGTGCCAGTACCCCGGGGGGGACTAGCGGACTCTACGAGCAGTACTTC. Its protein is CASTPGGTSGLYEQYF.

The CDR3 region is CASSVRTEAFF. CDR3 DNA sequence: TGTGCCAGCAGTGTGAGGACTGAAGCTTTCTTT. The chain recombines TRBV6-4 with TRBJ1-1; D uncertain. The germline CDR1 and CDR2 sequences are MRHNA and SNTAGT. The CDR3 runs 11 residues. V was shortened by 4 bases and J by 5 bases, with 5 bases between the two germline ends.

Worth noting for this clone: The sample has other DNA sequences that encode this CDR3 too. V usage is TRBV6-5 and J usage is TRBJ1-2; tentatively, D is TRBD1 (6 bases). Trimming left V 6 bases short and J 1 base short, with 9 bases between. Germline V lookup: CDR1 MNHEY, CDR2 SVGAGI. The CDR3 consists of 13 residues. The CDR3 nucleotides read TGTGCCAGCAGCAAGGACAGTAACTATGGCTACACCTTC. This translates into CASSKDSNYGYTF.

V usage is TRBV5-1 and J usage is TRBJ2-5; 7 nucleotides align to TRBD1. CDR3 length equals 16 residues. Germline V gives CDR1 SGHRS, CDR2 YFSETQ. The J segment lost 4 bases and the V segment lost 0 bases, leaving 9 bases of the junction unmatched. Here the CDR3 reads CASSLAPAGGGETQYF. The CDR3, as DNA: TGCGCCAGCAGCTTGGCCCCCGCAGGGGGTGGAGAGACCCAGTACTTC. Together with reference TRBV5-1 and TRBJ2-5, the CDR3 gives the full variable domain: KAGVTQTPRYLIKTRGQQVTLSCSPISGHRSVSWYQQTPGQGLQFLFEYFSETQRNKGNFPGRFSGRQFSNSRSEMNVSTLELGDSALYLCASSLAPAGGGETQYFGPGTRLLVL.

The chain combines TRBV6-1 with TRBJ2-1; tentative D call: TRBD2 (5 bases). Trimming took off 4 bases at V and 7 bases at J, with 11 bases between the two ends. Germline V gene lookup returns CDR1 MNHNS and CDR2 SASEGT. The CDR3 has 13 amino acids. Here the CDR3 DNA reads TGTGCCAGCAGTGGCGAGGACTGGAATGAGCAGTTCTTC. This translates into CASSGEDWNEQFF.

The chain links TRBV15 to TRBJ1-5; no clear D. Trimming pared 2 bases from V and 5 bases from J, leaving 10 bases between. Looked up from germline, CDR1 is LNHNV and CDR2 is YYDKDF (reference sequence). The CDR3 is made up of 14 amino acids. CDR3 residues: CATSRRGGYQPQHF. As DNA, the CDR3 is TGTGCCACCAGCAGACGTGGTGGATATCAGCCCCAGCATTTT.

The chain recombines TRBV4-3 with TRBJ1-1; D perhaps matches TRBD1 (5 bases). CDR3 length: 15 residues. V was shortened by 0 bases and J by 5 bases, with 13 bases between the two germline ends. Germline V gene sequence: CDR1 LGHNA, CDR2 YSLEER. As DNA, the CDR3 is TGCGCCAGCAGCCAAGAAATCTGGGGGAGGACTGAAGCTTTCTTT. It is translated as CASSQEIWGRTEAFF.

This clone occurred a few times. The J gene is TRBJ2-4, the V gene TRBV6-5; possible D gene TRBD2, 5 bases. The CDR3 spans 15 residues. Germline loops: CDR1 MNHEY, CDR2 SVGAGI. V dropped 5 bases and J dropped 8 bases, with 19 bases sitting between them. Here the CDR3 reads CASSKGGTLRDIQYF. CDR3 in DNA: TGTGCCAGCAGTAAAGGAGGCACCTTGAGGGACATTCAGTACTTC.

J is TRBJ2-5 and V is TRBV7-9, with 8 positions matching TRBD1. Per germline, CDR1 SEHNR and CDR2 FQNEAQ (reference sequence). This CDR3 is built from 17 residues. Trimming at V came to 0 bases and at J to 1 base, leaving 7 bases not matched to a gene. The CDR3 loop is CASSLATGGTGQETQYF. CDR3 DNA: TGTGCCAGCAGCTTAGCCACGGGCGGGACAGGCCAAGAGACCCAGTACTTC.